These T cell receptor beta chains were read from a single sample in a study of regulatory T cells in long-lasting Graves disease. TCRdb ran MiXCR on the multiplex PCR reads and lists one entry per CDR3 protein. The table records a few hundred thousand distinct CDR3 sequences, approximately 15% of them present only once. This same sample was also part of a study on T cells in Graves' hyperthyroidism and ophthalmopathy.

The sequences come from peripheral blood mononuclear cells (PBMCs), collected at new diagnosis, from a patient treated with antithyroid drugs. The receptors here all came from a man in his forties with Graves disease. Both conserved end residues are part of each CDR3. D genes are given only for firm matches. The listing skips clone size in some rows; elsewhere it reads once, few, many or a size class.

TRBD2	TRBV28	many	TRBJ2-3	CASSKSGGLGNTQYF	TGTGCCAGCAGTAAATCGGGGGGGCTAGGGAATACGCAGTATTTT
-	TRBV28	many	TRBJ2-1	CASSYREGEQFF	TGTGCCAGCAGCTACAGGGAGGGTGAGCAGTTCTTC
-	TRBV5-5	many	TRBJ1-1	CASSLMSPSSEAFF	TGTGCCAGCAGCTTGATGTCCCCCAGCTCTGAAGCTTTCTTT
TRBD1	TRBV29-1	few	TRBJ1-2	CSVEQGALGYTF	TGCAGCGTTGAACAGGGGGCGCTTGGCTACACCTTC
-	TRBV7-9	many	TRBJ1-2	CASSFRDTGWGYTF	TGTGCCAGCAGCTTCCGGGACACGGGGTGGGGCTACACCTTC
-	TRBV9	-	TRBJ2-6	CASSVLGSGANVLTF	TGTGCCAGCAGCGTCCTCGGTTCTGGGGCCAACGTCCTGACTTTC
TRBD1	TRBV30	many	TRBJ1-4	CAWCLRGQEKLFF	TGTGCCTGGTGCCTCAGGGGGCAAGAAAAACTGTTTTTT
TRBD2	TRBV4-3	few	TRBJ2-7	CASSLGTSGGYEQYF	TGCGCCAGCAGCCTCGGGACTAGCGGGGGGTACGAGCAGTACTTC
-	TRBV7-3	-	TRBJ1-4	CASSPTGLGSEKLFF	TGTGCCAGCAGCCCCACGGGACTCGGGAGTGAAAAACTGTTTTTT
TRBD1	TRBV6-9	many	TRBJ2-1	CASSSAGTGFYREQFF	TGTGCCAGCAGTTCCGCCGGGACAGGGTTTTATCGTGAGCAGTTCTTC
-	TRBV6-2/TRBV6-3	-	TRBJ1-5	CASSARESNQPQHF	TGTGCCAGCAGCGCGCGCGAGAGCAATCAGCCCCAGCATTTT
-	TRBV20-1	many	TRBJ2-5	CSARPTGLLTQYF	TGCAGTGCTAGGCCCACGGGACTTTTGACCCAGTACTTC
-	TRBV28	many	TRBJ1-5	CASSFWQTNQPQHF	TGTGCCAGCAGTTTTTGGCAGACAAATCAGCCCCAGCATTTT
-	TRBV20-1	-	TRBJ1-5	CSARRGGGMSQPQHF	TGCAGTGCTAGGCGGGGGGGGGGAATGAGTCAGCCCCAGCATTTT